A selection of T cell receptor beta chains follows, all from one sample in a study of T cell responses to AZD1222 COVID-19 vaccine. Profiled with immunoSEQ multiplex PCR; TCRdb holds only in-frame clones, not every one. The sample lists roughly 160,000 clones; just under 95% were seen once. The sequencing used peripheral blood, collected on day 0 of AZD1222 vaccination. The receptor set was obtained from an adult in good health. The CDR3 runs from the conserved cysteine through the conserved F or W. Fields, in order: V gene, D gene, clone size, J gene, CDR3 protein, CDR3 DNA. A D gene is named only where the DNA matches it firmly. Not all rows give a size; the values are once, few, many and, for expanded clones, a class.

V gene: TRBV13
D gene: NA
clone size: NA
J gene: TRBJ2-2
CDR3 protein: CASSPENGGDTGELFF
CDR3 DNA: TGTGCCAGCAGCCCTGAAAACGGGGGTGACACCGGGGAGCTGTTTTTT

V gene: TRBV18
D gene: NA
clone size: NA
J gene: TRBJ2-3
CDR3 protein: CASSPYTDTQYF
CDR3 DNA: TGTGCCAGCTCACCTTACACAGATACGCAGTATTTT

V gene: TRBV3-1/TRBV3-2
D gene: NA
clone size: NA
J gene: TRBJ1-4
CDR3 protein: CASSSPEGRGLREKLFF
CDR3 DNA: TGTGCCAGCAGCAGCCCGGAGGGAAGAGGATTACGTGAAAAACTGTTTTTT

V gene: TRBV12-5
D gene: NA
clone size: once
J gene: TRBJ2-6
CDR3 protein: CASVGTLSGPLVDTAANVLTF
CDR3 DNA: TGTGCTAGTGTTGGAACTCTTTCGGGACCTCTTGTCGACACTGCGGCCAACGTCCTGACTTTC

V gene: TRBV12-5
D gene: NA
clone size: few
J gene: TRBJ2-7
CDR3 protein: CASGLGTGAEQYF
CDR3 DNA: TGTGCTAGTGGTCTCGGGACGGGTGCGGAGCAGTACTTC

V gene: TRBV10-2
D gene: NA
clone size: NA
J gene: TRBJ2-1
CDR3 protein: CASSGRTGRYEQFF
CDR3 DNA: TGCGCCAGCAGTGGACGTACAGGGAGGTATGAGCAGTTCTTC

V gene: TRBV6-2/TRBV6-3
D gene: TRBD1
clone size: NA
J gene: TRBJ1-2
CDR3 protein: CASSYGTGSEIYGYTF
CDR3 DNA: TGTGCCAGCAGTTACGGGACAGGGTCGGAAATCTATGGCTACACCTTC

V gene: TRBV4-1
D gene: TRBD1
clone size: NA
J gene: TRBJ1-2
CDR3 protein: CASSQEALTGVYGYTF
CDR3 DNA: TGCGCCAGCAGCCAAGAAGCCCTGACAGGGGTCTATGGCTACACCTTC

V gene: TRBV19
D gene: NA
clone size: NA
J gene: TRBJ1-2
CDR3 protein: CASSIGVGYTF
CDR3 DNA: TGTGCCAGTAGTATAGGGGTTGGCTACACCTTC

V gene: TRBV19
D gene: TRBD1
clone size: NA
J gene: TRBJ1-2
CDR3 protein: CASSIDRTGGYGYTF
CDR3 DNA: TGTGCCAGTAGTATCGACAGGACAGGGGGCTACGGCTACACCTTC

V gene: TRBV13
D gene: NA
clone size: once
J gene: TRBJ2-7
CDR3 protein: CASSLTDGWQRPSYEQYF
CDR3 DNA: TGTGCCAGCAGCCTGACTGACGGATGGCAGCGACCCTCCTACGAGCAGTACTTC

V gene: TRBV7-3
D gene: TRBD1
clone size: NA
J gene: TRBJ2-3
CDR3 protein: CASSLTGTGTDTQYF
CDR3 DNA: TGTGCCAGCAGCCTGACCGGGACAGGGACAGATACGCAGTATTTT

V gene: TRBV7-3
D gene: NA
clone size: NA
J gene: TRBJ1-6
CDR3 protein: CASSLIYNSPLHF
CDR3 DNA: TGTGCCAGCAGCTTAATCTATAATTCACCCCTCCACTTT

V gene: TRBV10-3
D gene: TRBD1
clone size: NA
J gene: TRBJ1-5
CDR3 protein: CAISEGLVGTGVQPQHF
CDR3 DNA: TGTGCCATCAGTGAGGGGTTAGTCGGTACAGGGGTTCAGCCCCAGCATTTT

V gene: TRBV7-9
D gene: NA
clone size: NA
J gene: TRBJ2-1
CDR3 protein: CASSLAVYGTQREQFF
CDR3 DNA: TGTGCCAGCAGCTTAGCTGTGTACGGCACCCAGCGCGAGCAGTTCTTC

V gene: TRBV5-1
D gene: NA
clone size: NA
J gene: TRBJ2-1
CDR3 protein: CASSMDNPYNEQFF
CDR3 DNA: TGCGCCAGCAGTATGGACAACCCGTACAATGAGCAGTTCTTC

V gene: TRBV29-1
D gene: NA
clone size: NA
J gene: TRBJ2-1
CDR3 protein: CSVVLRAYNEQFF
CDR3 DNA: TGCAGCGTCGTCTTAAGGGCGTACAATGAGCAGTTCTTC

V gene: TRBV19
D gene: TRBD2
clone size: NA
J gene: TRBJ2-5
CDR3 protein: CASTTSGGNPYQETQYF
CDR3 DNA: TGTGCCAGTACTACTAGCGGGGGGAATCCGTACCAAGAGACCCAGTACTTC

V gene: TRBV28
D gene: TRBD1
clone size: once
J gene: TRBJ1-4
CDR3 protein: CASSLRQGNEKLFF
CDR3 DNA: TGTGCCAGCAGTCTGCGACAGGGCAATGAAAAACTGTTTTTT

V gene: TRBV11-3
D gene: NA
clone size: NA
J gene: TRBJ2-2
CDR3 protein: CASSLRGNTGELFF
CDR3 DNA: TGTGCCAGCAGCTTGAGGGGGAACACCGGGGAGCTGTTTTTT

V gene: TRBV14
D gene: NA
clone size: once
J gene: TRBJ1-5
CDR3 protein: CASSQDGIGGDSNQPQHF
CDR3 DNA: TGTGCCAGCAGCCAAGACGGTATAGGGGGGGATAGCAATCAGCCCCAGCATTTT

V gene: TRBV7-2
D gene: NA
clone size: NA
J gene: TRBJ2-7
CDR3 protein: CASSLLGNEQYF
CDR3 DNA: TGTGCCAGCAGCTTGTTGGGCAACGAGCAGTACTTC

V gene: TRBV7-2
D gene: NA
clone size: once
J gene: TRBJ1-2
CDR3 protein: CASSFRREGGYTF
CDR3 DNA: TGTGCCAGCAGCTTCCGACGGGAGGGTGGCTACACCTTC

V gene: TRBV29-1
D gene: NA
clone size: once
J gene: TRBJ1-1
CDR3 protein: CSVDTNTEAFF
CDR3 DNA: TGCAGCGTGGACACGAACACTGAAGCTTTCTTT

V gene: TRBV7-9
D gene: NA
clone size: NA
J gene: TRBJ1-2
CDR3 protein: CASSLITGFNYGYTF
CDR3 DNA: TGTGCCAGCAGCTTAATTACAGGGTTTAACTATGGCTACACCTTC

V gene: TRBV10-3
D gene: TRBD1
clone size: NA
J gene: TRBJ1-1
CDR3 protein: CAAGQGNTEAFF
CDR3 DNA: TGTGCCGCCGGACAGGGGAACACTGAAGCTTTCTTT

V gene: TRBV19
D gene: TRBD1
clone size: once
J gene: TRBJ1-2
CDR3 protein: CASSFTGGTSYGYTF
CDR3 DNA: TGTGCCAGTAGTTTTACAGGGGGCACAAGCTATGGCTACACCTTC

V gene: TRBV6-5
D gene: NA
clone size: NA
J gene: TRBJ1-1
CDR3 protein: CASRAGDTEAFF
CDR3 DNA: TGTGCCAGCAGGGCGGGAGACACTGAAGCTTTCTTT

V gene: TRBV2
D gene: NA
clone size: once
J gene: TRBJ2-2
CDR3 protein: CASSRWGVNTGELFF
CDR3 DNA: TGTGCCAGCAGCCGTTGGGGGGTGAACACCGGGGAGCTGTTTTTT

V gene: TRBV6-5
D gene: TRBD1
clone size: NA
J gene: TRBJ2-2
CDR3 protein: CASSPGGAYTGELFF
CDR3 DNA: TGTGCCAGCAGTCCAGGGGGCGCGTACACCGGGGAGCTGTTTTTT

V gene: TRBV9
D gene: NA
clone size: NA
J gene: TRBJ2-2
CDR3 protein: CASSSRPNTGELFF
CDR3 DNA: TGTGCCAGTAGTTCCAGGCCGAACACCGGGGAGCTGTTTTTT

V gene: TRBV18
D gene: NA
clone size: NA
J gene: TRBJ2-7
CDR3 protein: CASSPQGSYEQYF
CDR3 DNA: TGTGCCAGCTCACCCCAGGGTAGCTACGAGCAGTACTTC

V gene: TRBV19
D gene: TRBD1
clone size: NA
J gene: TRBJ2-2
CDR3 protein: CASTLGTGGAKGELFF
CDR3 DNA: TGTGCCAGTACCCTAGGTACAGGGGGAGCCAAAGGGGAGCTGTTTTTT

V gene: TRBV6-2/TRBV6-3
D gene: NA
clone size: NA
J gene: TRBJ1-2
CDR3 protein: CASSTGRIYGYTF
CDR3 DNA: TGTGCCAGCAGCACAGGACGGATCTATGGCTACACCTTC

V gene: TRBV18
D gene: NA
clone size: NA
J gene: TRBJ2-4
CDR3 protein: CASSPGGRIQYF
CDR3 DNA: TGTGCCAGCTCACCGGGGGGGCGCATTCAGTACTTC

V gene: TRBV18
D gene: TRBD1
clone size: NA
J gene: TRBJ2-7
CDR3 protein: CASSPGTGANYEQYF
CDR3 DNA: TGTGCCAGCTCACCCGGGACAGGGGCCAATTACGAGCAGTACTTC

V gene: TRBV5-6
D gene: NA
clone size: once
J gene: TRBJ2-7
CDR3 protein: CASRRDSYYEQYF
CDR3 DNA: TGTGCCAGCAGACGGGACTCCTACTACGAGCAGTACTTC

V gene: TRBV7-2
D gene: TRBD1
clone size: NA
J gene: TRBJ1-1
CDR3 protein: CASSLAGQSEAFF
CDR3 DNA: TGTGCCAGCAGCTTAGCGGGACAGTCCGAAGCTTTCTTT

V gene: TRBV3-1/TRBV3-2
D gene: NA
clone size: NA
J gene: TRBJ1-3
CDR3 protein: CASSQVGQGSGNTIYF
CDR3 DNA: TGTGCCAGCAGCCAAGTGGGTCAGGGAAGTGGAAACACCATATATTTT

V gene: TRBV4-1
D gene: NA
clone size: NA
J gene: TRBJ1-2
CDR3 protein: CASSPSAPSYGYTF
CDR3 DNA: TGCGCCAGCAGCCCATCAGCACCATCCTATGGCTACACCTTC

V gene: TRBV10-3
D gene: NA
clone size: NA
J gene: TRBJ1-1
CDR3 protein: CAISDFSEAFF
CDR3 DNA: TGTGCCATCAGTGATTTCAGTGAAGCTTTCTTT

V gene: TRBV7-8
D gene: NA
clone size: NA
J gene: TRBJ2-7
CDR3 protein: CASSLALLGQTYEQYF
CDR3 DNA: TGTGCCAGCAGCTTAGCGTTGCTGGGACAAACCTACGAGCAGTACTTC

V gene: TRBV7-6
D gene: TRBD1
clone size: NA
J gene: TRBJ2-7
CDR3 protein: CASSYPGQGLGEQYF
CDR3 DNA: TGTGCCAGCAGTTATCCGGGACAGGGGCTGGGCGAGCAGTACTTC

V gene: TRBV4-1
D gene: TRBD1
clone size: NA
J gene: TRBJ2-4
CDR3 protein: CASSHSGTALAKNIQYF
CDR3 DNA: TGCGCCAGCAGCCACTCCGGGACAGCGCTAGCCAAAAACATTCAGTACTTC

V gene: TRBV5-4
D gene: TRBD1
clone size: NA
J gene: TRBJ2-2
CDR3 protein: CASRPDRGRNTGELFF
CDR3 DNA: TGTGCCAGCAGACCCGACAGGGGGCGGAACACCGGGGAGCTGTTTTTT

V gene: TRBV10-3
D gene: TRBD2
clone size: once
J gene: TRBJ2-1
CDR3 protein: CAISEGTSGIAYNEQFF
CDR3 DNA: TGTGCCATCAGTGAGGGAACTAGCGGGATTGCCTACAATGAGCAGTTCTTC

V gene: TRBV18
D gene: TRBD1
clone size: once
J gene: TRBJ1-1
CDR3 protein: CASSPVQGAPNTEAFF
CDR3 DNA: TGTGCCAGCTCACCAGTGCAGGGGGCGCCGAACACTGAAGCTTTCTTT

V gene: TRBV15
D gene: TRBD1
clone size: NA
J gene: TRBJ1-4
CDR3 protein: CATSRVAGGRLVEKLFF
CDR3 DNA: TGTGCCACCAGCAGAGTTGCAGGGGGTAGGCTGGTTGAAAAACTGTTTTTT

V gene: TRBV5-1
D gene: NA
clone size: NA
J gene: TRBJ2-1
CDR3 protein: CASSSRTGNEQFF
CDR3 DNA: TGCGCCAGCAGCTCAAGGACTGGGAATGAGCAGTTCTTC

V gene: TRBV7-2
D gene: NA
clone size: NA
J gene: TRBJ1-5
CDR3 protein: CASSFARNQPQHF
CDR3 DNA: TGTGCCAGCAGCTTCGCCCGTAATCAGCCCCAGCATTTT

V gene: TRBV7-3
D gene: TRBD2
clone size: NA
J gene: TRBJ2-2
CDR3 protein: CASSLTRSGGISGELFF
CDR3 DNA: TGTGCCAGCAGCTTAACGAGGAGCGGGGGAATAAGCGGGGAGCTGTTTTTT

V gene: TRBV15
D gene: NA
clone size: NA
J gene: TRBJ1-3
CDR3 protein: CATSRDRNTIYF
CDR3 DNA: TGTGCCACCAGCAGAGACAGAAACACCATATATTTT

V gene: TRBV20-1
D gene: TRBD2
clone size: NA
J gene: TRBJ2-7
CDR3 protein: CSASPLSHPGLAGGLRRHEQYF
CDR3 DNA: TGCAGTGCTAGTCCTTTATCCCACCCGGGACTAGCGGGAGGACTCCGGAGGCACGAGCAGTACTTC

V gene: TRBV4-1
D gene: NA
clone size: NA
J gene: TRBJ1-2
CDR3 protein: CASSQDRAGRDYGYTF
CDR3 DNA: TGCGCCAGCAGCCAAGATAGGGCAGGGAGGGACTATGGCTACACCTTC

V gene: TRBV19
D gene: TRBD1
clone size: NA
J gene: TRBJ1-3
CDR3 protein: CASSPGQGAGLSGNTIYF
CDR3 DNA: TGTGCCAGTAGTCCGGGACAGGGAGCAGGTCTCTCTGGAAACACCATATATTTT

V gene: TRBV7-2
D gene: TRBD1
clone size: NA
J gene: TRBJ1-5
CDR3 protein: CASSLGTGTGQPQHF
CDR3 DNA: TGTGCCAGCAGCTTGGGGACAGGGACAGGACAGCCCCAGCATTTT

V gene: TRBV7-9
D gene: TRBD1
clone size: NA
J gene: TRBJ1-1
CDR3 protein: CASSGRTGPGMNTEAFF
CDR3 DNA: TGTGCCAGCAGCGGTAGGACAGGCCCGGGAATGAACACTGAAGCTTTCTTT

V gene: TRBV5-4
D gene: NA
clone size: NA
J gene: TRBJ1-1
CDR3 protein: CASSWGNTEAFF
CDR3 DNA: TGTGCCAGCAGCTGGGGGAACACTGAAGCTTTCTTT

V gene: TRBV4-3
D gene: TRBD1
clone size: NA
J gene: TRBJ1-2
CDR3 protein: CASSPDRGYGYTF
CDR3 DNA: TGCGCCAGCAGCCCGGACAGGGGCTATGGCTACACCTTC